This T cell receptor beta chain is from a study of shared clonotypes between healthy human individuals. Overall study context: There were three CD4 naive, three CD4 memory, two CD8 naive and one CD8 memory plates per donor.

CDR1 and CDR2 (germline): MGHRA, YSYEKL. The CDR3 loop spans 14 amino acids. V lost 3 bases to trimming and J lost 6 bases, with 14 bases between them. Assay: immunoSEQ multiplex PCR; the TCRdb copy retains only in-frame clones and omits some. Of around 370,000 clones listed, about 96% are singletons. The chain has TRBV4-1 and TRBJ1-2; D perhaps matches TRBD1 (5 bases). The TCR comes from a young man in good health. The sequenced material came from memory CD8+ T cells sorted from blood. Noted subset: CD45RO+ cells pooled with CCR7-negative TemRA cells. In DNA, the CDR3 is TGCGCCAGCAGCCATGCATGGGGGAAGGATGGCTACACCTTC. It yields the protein CASSHAWGKDGYTF.